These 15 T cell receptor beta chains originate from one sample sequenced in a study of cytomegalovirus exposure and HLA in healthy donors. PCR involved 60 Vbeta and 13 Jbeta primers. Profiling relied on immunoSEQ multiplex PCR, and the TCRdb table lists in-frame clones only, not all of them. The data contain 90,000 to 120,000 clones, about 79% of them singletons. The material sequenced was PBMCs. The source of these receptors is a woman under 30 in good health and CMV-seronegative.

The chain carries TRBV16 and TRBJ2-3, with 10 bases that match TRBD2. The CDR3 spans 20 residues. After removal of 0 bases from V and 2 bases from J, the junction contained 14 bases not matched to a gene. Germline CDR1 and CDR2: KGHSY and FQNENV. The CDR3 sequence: CASSQSLTSGPGRNTDTQYF. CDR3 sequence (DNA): TGTGCCAGCAGCCAATCTTTGACTAGCGGGCCGGGGAGGAACACAGATACGCAGTATTTT.

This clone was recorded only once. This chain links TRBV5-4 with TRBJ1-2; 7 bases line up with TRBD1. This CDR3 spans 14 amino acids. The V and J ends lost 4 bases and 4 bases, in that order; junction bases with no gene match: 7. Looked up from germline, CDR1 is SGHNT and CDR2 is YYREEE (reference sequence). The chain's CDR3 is CASSPGTASYGYTF. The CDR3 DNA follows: TGTGCCAGCAGCCCCGGGACAGCTTCCTATGGCTACACCTTC.

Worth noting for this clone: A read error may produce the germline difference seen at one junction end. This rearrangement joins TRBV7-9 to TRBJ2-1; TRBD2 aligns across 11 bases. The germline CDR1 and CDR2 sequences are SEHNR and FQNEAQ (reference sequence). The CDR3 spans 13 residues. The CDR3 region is CSSSFSGGAEQFF. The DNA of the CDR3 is TGTTCCAGCAGCTTTAGCGGGGGGGCTGAGCAGTTCTTC.

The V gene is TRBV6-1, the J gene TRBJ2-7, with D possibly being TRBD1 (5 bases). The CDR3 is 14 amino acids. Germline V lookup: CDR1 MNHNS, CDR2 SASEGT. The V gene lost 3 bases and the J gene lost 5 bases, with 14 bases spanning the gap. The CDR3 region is CASSDDSPAHEQYF. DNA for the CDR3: TGTGCCAGCAGTGACGACAGCCCCGCTCACGAGCAGTACTTC.

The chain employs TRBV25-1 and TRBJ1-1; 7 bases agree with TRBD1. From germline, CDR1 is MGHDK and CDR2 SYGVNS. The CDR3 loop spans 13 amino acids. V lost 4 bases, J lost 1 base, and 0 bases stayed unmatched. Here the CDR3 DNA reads TGTGCCAGCAGTGGACAGGGGAACACTGAAGCTTTCTTT. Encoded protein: CASSGQGNTEAFF.

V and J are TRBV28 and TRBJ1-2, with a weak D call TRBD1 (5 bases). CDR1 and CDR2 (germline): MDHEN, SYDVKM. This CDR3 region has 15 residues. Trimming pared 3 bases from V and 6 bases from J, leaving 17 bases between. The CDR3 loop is CASSFAWGGFDGYTF. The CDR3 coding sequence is TGTGCCAGCAGTTTTGCATGGGGGGGATTCGATGGCTACACCTTC.

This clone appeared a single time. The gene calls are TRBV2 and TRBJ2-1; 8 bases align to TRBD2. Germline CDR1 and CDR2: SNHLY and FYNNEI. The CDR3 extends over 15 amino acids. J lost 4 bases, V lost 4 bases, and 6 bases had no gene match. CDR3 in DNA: TGTGCCAGCAGTGGAGAGCGGGGGAATTACAATGAGCAGTTCTTC. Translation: CASSGERGNYNEQFF.

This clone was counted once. CDR3 DNA: TGCGCCAGCAGCCATGCCGCTAAGACAGGGGCAAGGAACATTCAGTACTTC. This gives the protein CASSHAAKTGARNIQYF. This chain joins TRBV4-1 and TRBJ2-4; the match to TRBD1 covers 8 bases. Germline V CDR1 and CDR2: MGHRA, YSYEKL. CDR3 length: 17 residues. The J segment lost 7 bases and the V segment lost 3 bases, leaving 14 bases of the junction unmatched.

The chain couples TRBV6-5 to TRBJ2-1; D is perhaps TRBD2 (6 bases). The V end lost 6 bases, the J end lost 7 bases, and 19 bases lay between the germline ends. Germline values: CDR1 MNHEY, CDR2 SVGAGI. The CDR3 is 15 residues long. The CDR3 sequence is CASRSAEGLTNEQFF. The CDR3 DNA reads TGTGCCAGCAGGTCCGCGGAGGGCCTTACTAATGAGCAGTTCTTC.

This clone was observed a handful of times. Here the CDR3 reads CASSRPGTGTYNSPLHF. The CDR3, as DNA: TGTGCCAGCAGCCGTCCCGGGACAGGGACCTATAATTCACCCCTCCACTTT. The chain recombines TRBV5-6 with TRBJ1-6; 9 positions match TRBD1. Germline lookup yields CDR1 SGHDT and CDR2 YYEEEE. V shed 4 bases and J 2 bases; nucleotides not matched to a gene: 7. The CDR3 length is 17 residues.

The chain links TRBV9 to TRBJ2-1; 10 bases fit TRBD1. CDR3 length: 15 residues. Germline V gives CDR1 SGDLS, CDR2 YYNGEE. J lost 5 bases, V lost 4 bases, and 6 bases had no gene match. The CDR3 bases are TGTGCCAGCAGCCCCCGGACAGGGGGTAACAATGAGCAGTTCTTC. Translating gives CASSPRTGGNNEQFF.

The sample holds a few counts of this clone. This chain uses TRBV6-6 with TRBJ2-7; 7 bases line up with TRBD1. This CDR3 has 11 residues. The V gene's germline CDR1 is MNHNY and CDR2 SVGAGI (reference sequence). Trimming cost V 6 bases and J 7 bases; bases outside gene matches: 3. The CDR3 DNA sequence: TGTGCCAGCAGGACAGGGATAGAGCAGTACTTC. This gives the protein CASRTGIEQYF.

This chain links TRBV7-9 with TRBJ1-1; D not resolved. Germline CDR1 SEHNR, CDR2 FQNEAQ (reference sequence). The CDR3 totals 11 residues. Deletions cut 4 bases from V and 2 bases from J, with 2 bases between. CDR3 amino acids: CASSSNTEAFF. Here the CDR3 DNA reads TGTGCCAGCAGCTCTAACACTGAAGCTTTCTTT. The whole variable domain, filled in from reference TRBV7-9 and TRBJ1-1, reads DTGVSQNPRHKITKRGQNVTFRCDPISEHNRLYWYRQTLGQGPEFLTYFQNEAQLEKSRLLSDRFSAERPKGSFSTLEIQRTEQGDSAMYLCASSSNTEAFFGQGTRLTVV.

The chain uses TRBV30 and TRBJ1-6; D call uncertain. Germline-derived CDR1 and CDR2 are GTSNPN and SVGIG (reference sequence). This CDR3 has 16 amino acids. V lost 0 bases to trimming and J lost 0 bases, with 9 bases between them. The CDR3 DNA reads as TGTGCCTGGAGTGTAGAGGGCCTCTCCTATAATTCACCCCTCCACTTT. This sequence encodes CAWSVEGLSYNSPLHF.

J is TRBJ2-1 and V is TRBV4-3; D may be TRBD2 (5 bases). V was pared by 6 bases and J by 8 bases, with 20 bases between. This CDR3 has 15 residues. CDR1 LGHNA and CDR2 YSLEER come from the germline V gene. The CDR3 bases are TGCGCCAGCAGTCCCCGGGGTCGTCCTGGGGATGAGCAGTTCTTC. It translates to CASSPRGRPGDEQFF.